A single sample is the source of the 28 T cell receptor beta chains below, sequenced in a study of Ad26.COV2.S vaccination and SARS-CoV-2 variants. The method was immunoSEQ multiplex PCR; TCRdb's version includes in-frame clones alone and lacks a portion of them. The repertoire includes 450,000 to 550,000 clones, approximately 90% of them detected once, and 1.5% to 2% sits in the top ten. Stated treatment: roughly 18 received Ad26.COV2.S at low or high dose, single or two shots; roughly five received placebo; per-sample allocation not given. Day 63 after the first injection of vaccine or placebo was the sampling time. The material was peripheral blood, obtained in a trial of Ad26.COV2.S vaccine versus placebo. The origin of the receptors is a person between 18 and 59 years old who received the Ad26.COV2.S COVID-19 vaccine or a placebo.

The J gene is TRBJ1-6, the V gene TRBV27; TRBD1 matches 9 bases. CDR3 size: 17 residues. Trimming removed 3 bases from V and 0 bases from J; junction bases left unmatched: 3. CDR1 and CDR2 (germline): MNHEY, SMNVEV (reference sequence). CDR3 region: CASSLGTGNSYNSPLHF. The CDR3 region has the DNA TGTGCCAGCAGTTTGGGGACAGGGAACTCCTATAATTCACCCCTCCACTTT.

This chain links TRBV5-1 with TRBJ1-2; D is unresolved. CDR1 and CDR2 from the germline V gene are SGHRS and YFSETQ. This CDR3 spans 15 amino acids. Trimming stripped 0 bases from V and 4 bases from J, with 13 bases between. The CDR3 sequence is CASSLAPEGPYGYTF. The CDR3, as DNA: TGCGCCAGCAGCTTGGCACCAGAGGGCCCCTATGGCTACACCTTC.

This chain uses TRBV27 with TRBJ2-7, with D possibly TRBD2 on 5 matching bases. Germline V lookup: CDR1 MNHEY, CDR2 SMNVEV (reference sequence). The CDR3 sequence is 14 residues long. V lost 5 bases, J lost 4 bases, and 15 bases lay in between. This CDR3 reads CASSRGILGYEQYF. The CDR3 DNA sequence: TGTGCCAGCAGTAGAGGGATCCTGGGGTACGAGCAGTACTTC.

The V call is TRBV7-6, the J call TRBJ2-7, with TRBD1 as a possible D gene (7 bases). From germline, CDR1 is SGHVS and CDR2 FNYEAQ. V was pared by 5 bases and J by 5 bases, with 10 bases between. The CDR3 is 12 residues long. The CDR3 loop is CASSPRGDEQYF. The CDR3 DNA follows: TGTGCCAGCAGCCCCAGGGGGGACGAGCAGTACTTC.

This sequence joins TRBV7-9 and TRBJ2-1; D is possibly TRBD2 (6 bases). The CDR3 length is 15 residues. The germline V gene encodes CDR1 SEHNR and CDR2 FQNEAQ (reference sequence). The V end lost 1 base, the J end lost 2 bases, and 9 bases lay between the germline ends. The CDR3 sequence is CASSLGRTTYNEQFF. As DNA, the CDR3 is TGTGCCAGCAGCTTAGGGCGGACTACCTACAATGAGCAGTTCTTC. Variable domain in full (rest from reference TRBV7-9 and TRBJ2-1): DTGVSQNPRHKITKRGQNVTFRCDPISEHNRLYWYRQTLGQGPEFLTYFQNEAQLEKSRLLSDRFSAERPKGSFSTLEIQRTEQGDSAMYLCASSLGRTTYNEQFFGPGTRLTVL.

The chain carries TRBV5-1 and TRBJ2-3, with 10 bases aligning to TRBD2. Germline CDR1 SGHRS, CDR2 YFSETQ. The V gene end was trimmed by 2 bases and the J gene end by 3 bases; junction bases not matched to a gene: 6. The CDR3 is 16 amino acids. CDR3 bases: TGCGCCAGCAGCTTAAGACTAGCGGGCATTACAGATACGCAGTATTTT. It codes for CASSLRLAGITDTQYF.

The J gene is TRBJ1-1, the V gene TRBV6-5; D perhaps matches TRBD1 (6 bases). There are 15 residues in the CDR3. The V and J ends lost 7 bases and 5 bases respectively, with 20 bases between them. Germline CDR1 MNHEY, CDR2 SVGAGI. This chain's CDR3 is CASISLGKGGTEAFF. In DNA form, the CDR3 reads TGTGCCAGCATCTCATTGGGTAAAGGGGGGACTGAAGCTTTCTTT.

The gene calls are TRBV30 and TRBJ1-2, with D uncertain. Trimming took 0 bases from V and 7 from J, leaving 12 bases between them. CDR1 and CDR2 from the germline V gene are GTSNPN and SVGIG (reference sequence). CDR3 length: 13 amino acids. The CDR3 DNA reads TGTGCCTGGAGTGTAACACACGGTGTTGGCTACACCTTC. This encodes CAWSVTHGVGYTF.

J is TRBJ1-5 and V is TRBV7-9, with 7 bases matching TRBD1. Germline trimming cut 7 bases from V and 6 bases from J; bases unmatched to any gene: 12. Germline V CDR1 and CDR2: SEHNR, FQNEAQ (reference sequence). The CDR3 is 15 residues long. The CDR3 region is CASTEKLGQAQPQHF. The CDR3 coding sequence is TGTGCCAGCACTGAAAAACTCGGACAGGCTCAGCCCCAGCATTTT.

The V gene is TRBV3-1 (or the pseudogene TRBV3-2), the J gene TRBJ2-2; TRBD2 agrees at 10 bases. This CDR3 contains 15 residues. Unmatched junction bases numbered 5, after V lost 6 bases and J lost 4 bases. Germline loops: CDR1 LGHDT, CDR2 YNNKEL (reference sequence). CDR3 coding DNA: TGTGCCAGCAGTCGGACTAGCGGAAGCACCGGGGAGCTGTTTTTT. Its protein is CASSRTSGSTGELFF.

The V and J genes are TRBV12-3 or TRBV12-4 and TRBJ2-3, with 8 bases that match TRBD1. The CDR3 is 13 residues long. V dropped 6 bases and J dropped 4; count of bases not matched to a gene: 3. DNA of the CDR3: TGTGCCAGCAGCAGGGGGCCCCCAGATACGCAGTATTTT. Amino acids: CASSRGPPDTQYF.

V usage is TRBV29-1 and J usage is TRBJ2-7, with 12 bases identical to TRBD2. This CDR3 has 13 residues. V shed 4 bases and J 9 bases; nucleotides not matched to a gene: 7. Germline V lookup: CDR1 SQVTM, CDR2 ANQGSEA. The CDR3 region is CSVVLAGGLGQYF. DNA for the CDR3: TGCAGCGTTGTCCTAGCGGGAGGGCTTGGGCAGTACTTC.

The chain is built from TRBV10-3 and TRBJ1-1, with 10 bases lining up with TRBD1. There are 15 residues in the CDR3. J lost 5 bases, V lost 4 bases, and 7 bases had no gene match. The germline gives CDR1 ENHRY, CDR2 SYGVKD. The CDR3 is CAISATGGEWTEAFF. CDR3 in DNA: TGTGCCATCAGTGCGACAGGGGGCGAGTGGACTGAAGCTTTCTTT.

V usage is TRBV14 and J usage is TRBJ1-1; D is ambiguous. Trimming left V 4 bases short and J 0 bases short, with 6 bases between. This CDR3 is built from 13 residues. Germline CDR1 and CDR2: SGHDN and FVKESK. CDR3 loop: CASSPHLNTEAFF. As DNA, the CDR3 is TGTGCCAGCAGCCCTCACTTGAACACTGAAGCTTTCTTT.

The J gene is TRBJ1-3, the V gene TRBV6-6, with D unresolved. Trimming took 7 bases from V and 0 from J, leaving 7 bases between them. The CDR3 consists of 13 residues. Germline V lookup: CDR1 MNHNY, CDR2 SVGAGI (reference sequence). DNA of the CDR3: TGTGCCAGCACCCTGAGCTCTGGAAACACCATATATTTT. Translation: CASTLSSGNTIYF.

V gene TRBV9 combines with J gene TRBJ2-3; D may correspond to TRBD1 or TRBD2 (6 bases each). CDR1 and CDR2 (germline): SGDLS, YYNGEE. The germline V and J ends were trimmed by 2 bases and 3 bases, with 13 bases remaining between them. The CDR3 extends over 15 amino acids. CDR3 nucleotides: TGTGCCAGCAGCGTCCTCGGGGGCGCGACAGATACGCAGTATTTT. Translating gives CASSVLGGATDTQYF.

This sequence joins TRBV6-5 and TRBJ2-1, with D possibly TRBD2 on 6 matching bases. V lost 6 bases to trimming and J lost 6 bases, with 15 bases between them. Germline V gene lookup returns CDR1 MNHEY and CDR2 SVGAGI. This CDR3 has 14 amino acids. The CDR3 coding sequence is TGTGCCAGCAGGCGGGGTAGCTCTGGCAATGAGCAGTTCTTC. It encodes CASRRGSSGNEQFF.

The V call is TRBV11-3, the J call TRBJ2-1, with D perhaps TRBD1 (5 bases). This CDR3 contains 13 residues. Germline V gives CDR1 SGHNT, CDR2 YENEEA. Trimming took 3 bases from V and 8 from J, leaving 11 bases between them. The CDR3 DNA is TGTGCCAGCAGCTTTTCAGGACACGATGAGCAGTTCTTC. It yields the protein CASSFSGHDEQFF.

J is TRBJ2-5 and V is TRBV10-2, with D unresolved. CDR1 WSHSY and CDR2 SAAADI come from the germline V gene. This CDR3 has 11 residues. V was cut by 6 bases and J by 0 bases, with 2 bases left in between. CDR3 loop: CASRNQETQYF. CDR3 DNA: TGCGCCAGCAGAAACCAAGAGACCCAGTACTTC.

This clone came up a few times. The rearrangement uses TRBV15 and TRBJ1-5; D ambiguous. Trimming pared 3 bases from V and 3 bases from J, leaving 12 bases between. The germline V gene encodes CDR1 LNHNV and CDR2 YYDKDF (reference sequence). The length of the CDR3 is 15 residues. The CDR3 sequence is CATSSRNGPNQPQHF. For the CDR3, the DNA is TGTGCCACCAGCAGCCGTAACGGCCCCAATCAGCCCCAGCATTTT.

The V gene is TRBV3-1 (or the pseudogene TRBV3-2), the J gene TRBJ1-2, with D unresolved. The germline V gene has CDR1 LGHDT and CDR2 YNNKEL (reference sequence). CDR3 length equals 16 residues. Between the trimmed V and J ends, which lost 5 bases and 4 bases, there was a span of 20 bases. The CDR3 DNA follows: TGTGCCAGCAGCACCTGGGCGGACCCACGCCCCTATGGCTACACCTTC. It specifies CASSTWADPRPYGYTF.

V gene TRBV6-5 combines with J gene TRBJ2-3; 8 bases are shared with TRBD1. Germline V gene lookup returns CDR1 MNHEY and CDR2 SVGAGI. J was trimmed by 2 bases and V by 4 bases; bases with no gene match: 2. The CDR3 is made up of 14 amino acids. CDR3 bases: TGTGCCAGCAGTTGGACAGGGTCCACAGATACGCAGTATTTT. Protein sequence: CASSWTGSTDTQYF.

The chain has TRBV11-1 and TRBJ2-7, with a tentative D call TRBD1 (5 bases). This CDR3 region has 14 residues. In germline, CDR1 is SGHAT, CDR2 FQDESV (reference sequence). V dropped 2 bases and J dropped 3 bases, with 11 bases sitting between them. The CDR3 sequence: CASSLQGVGYEQYF. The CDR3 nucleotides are TGTGCCAGCAGCTTACAAGGGGTGGGCTACGAGCAGTACTTC.

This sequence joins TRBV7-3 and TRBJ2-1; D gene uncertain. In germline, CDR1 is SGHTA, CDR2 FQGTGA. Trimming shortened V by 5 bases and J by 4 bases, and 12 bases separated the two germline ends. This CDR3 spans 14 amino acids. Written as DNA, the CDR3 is TGTGCCAGCAGCCCCTCCTACCGGTACAATGAGCAGTTCTTC. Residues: CASSPSYRYNEQFF.

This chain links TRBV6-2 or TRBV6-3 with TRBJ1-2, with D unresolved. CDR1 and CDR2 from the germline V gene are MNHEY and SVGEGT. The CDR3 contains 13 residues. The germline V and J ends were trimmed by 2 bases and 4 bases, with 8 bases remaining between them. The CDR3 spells CASSYQGSYGYTF. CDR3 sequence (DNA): TGTGCCAGCAGTTACCAAGGGTCCTATGGCTACACCTTC.

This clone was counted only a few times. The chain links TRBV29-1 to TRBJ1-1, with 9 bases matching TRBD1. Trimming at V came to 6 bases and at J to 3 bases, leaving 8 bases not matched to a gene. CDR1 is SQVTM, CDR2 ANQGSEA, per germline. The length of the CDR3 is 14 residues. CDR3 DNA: TGCAGCGTAAAGGGGACAGGGCCTTACACTGAAGCTTTCTTT. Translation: CSVKGTGPYTEAFF. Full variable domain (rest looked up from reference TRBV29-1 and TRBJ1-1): SAVISQKPSRDICQRGTSLTIQCQVDSQVTMMFWYRQQPGQSLTLIATANQGSEATYESGFVIDKFPISRPNLTFSTLTVSNMSPEDSSIYLCSVKGTGPYTEAFFGQGTRLTVV.

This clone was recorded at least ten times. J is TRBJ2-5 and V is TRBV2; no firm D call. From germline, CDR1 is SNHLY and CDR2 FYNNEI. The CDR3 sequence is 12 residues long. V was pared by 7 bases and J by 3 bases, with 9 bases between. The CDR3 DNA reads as TGTGCCAGCAAAGCTTGGGAAGAGACCCAGTACTTC. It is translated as CASKAWEETQYF.

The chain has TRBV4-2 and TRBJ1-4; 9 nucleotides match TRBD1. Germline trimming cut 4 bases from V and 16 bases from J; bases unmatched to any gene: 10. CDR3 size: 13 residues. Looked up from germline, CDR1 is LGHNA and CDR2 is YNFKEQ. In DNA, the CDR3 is TGTGCCAGCAGCCTTGGGACAGGGTCATTTAGGTTTTTT. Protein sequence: CASSLGTGSFRFF.